This is a list of T cell receptor beta chains from one sample in a study of OX40 agonist ivuxolimab in advanced cancers. Data came from immunoSEQ multiplex PCR; TCRdb stores just in-frame clones and leaves some out. The sample lists 50,000 to 65,000 clones, 80% to 95% occurring once. This specimen consisted of CD4+ or CD8+ T cells sorted from blood, obtained in a trial of the OX40 agonist ivuxolimab. All receptors derive from an adult with an advanced solid tumor such as melanoma, head and neck, liver or kidney cancer. Each CDR3 is given with its conserved first and last residue. D genes are given only for firm matches. Not every row has a clone size; where given, it reads once, few, many or a size class.

cdr3_aa	cdr3_nt	j_call	clone_size	d_call	v_call
CASSLRLGSYNEQFF	TGTGCCAGCAGCTTAAGACTGGGCTCCTACAATGAGCAGTTCTTC	TRBJ2-1	.	.	TRBV7-9
CSVWDSRTYNEQFF	TGCAGCGTTTGGGACAGTAGAACTTACAATGAGCAGTTCTTC	TRBJ2-1	.	TRBD1	TRBV29-1
CASSLARQGATNEKLFF	TGTGCCAGCAGTTTGGCAAGACAGGGTGCAACTAATGAAAAACTGTTTTTT	TRBJ1-4	once	TRBD1	TRBV28
CASGLTGGESETQYF	TGTGCTAGTGGTTTAACGGGAGGAGAATCGGAGACCCAGTACTTC	TRBJ2-5	.	TRBD2	TRBV12-5
CASSLSDEQFF	TGTGCCAGCAGTTTATCGGATGAGCAGTTCTTC	TRBJ2-1	.	.	TRBV27
CASSLGTILDF	TGTGCCAGCAGCTTAGGGACCATTCTAGACTTC	TRBJ2-5	.	.	TRBV7-2
CASSHGGYEQYF	TGTGCCAGCAGTCACGGGGGATACGAGCAGTACTTC	TRBJ2-7	.	.	TRBV5-4
CAWIMIRVPNTEAFF	TGTGCCTGGATCATGATCAGGGTCCCGAACACTGAAGCTTTCTTT	TRBJ1-1	.	.	TRBV30
CSARFYNEQFF	TGCAGTGCTAGATTTTACAATGAGCAGTTCTTC	TRBJ2-1	.	.	TRBV20-1
CASSYWDRNDTEAFF	TGTGCCAGCAGTTACTGGGACAGGAATGACACTGAAGCTTTCTTT	TRBJ1-1	.	TRBD1	TRBV6-5
CASSQPWWRGATEAFF	TGTGCCAGCAGTCAACCATGGTGGAGGGGAGCCACTGAAGCTTTCTTT	TRBJ1-1	.	.	TRBV27